This is a list of T cell receptor beta chains from one sample in a study of blood T cell repertoires in COVID-19. The repertoire was sequenced with immunoSEQ multiplex PCR; TCRdb's copy has only in-frame clones and lacks some. In the table there are some 300,000 clones, roughly 88% of which are singletons. Material: peripheral blood. These receptors were taken from a woman aged 25 to 39 who had recovered from COVID-19. The CDR3 runs from the conserved cysteine through the conserved F or W. D genes are given only for firm matches. Size tells how often a clone was seen (once, few, many) or the class of an expanded clone, and some rows leave it out.

d_call: .
v_call: TRBV3-1/TRBV3-2
j_call: TRBJ2-4
clone_size: .
cdr3_aa: CASSQVRDNPYIQYF
cdr3_nt: TGTGCCAGCAGCCAAGTCCGCGACAATCCATACATTCAGTACTTC

d_call: .
v_call: TRBV15
j_call: TRBJ2-3
clone_size: .
cdr3_aa: CATSVSPQGLSTDTQYF
cdr3_nt: TGTGCCACCAGCGTATCACCCCAGGGTTTAAGCACAGATACGCAGTATTTT

d_call: TRBD2
v_call: TRBV28
j_call: TRBJ2-7
clone_size: .
cdr3_aa: CASSSGRVSYEQYF
cdr3_nt: TGTGCCAGCAGTTCAGGGAGGGTGTCCTACGAGCAGTACTTC

d_call: TRBD1
v_call: TRBV28
j_call: TRBJ1-4
clone_size: .
cdr3_aa: CASSDRDRVEKLFF
cdr3_nt: TGTGCCAGCAGTGATCGGGACAGGGTTGAAAAACTGTTTTTT

d_call: .
v_call: TRBV5-4
j_call: TRBJ2-1
clone_size: .
cdr3_aa: CASSLWGSEQFF
cdr3_nt: TGTGCCAGCAGCTTGTGGGGCAGTGAGCAGTTCTTC

d_call: .
v_call: TRBV6-5
j_call: TRBJ2-5
clone_size: .
cdr3_aa: CATTPSGVETQYF
cdr3_nt: TGTGCCACGACCCCTTCCGGGGTAGAGACCCAGTACTTC

d_call: .
v_call: TRBV9
j_call: TRBJ2-7
clone_size: .
cdr3_aa: CASSVGRRDEQYF
cdr3_nt: TGTGCCAGCAGCGTTGGTAGGAGAGACGAGCAGTACTTC

d_call: TRBD1
v_call: TRBV10-2
j_call: TRBJ2-1
clone_size: .
cdr3_aa: CASSEPGTGYNEQFF
cdr3_nt: TGCGCCAGCAGTGAACCCGGGACAGGGTACAATGAGCAGTTCTTC

d_call: TRBD1
v_call: TRBV28
j_call: TRBJ1-2
clone_size: .
cdr3_aa: CASSRDSTNYGYTF
cdr3_nt: TGTGCCAGCAGCCGGGACAGTACTAACTATGGCTACACCTTC

d_call: TRBD1
v_call: TRBV30
j_call: TRBJ1-2
clone_size: .
cdr3_aa: CAWSYTGTGGYGYTF
cdr3_nt: TGTGCCTGGAGCTACACCGGGACAGGCGGGTATGGCTACACCTTC

d_call: .
v_call: TRBV23-1
j_call: TRBJ1-5
clone_size: once
cdr3_aa: CASSQGLTGPNQPQHF
cdr3_nt: TGCGCCAGCAGCCAAGGGCTTACCGGCCCAAATCAGCCCCAGCATTTT

d_call: TRBD1
v_call: TRBV6-2/TRBV6-3
j_call: TRBJ2-7
clone_size: once
cdr3_aa: CASSSRTGISDEQYF
cdr3_nt: TGTGCCAGCAGTTCCCGGACAGGGATAAGCGACGAGCAGTACTTC

d_call: .
v_call: TRBV5-8
j_call: TRBJ1-6
clone_size: .
cdr3_aa: CASRPQGNSPLHF
cdr3_nt: TGTGCCAGCAGACCCCAGGGAAATTCACCCCTCCACTTT

d_call: .
v_call: TRBV3-1/TRBV3-2
j_call: TRBJ1-1
clone_size: .
cdr3_aa: CASSSRGGTMNTEAFF
cdr3_nt: TGTGCCAGCAGCTCCCGAGGAGGAACTATGAACACTGAAGCTTTCTTT

d_call: TRBD1
v_call: TRBV9
j_call: TRBJ1-4
clone_size: once
cdr3_aa: CASSVAPGGYEKLFF
cdr3_nt: TGTGCCAGCAGCGTAGCCCCAGGGGGATATGAAAAACTGTTTTTT

d_call: .
v_call: TRBV5-5
j_call: TRBJ1-5
clone_size: .
cdr3_aa: CASSLAVGQPQHF
cdr3_nt: TGTGCCAGCAGCTTGGCCGTGGGCCAGCCCCAGCATTTT

d_call: .
v_call: TRBV2
j_call: TRBJ2-7
clone_size: .
cdr3_aa: CASSVVVDEQYF
cdr3_nt: TGTGCTAGCAGTGTAGTCGTGGACGAGCAGTACTTC

d_call: .
v_call: TRBV5-4
j_call: TRBJ2-5
clone_size: .
cdr3_aa: CASSLPSETQYF
cdr3_nt: TGTGCCAGCAGCTTGCCCTCAGAGACCCAGTACTTC

d_call: TRBD1
v_call: TRBV6-5
j_call: TRBJ1-4
clone_size: .
cdr3_aa: CASRTGLGEKLFF
cdr3_nt: TGTGCCAGCAGGACAGGGTTAGGGGAAAAACTGTTTTTT

d_call: TRBD1
v_call: TRBV3-1/TRBV3-2
j_call: TRBJ2-5
clone_size: .
cdr3_aa: CASSQPGQGAETQYF
cdr3_nt: TGTGCCAGCAGCCAACCGGGACAGGGGGCGGAGACCCAGTACTTC

d_call: TRBD1
v_call: TRBV7-9
j_call: TRBJ1-2
clone_size: .
cdr3_aa: CASSLGGTGYGYTF
cdr3_nt: TGTGCCAGCAGCTTAGGCGGGACAGGGTATGGCTACACCTTC

d_call: .
v_call: TRBV6-1
j_call: TRBJ2-7
clone_size: few
cdr3_aa: CASSEGPQGTYEQYF
cdr3_nt: TGTGCCAGCAGTGAAGGGCCCCAGGGGACCTACGAGCAGTACTTC

d_call: .
v_call: TRBV5-1
j_call: TRBJ2-1
clone_size: few
cdr3_aa: CASRDGQKHNEQFF
cdr3_nt: TGCGCCAGCCGGGATGGTCAGAAACACAATGAGCAGTTCTTC

d_call: .
v_call: TRBV19
j_call: TRBJ1-1
clone_size: .
cdr3_aa: CASSIALVRGTEAFF
cdr3_nt: TGTGCCAGTAGTATAGCCCTGGTGCGGGGCACTGAAGCTTTCTTT